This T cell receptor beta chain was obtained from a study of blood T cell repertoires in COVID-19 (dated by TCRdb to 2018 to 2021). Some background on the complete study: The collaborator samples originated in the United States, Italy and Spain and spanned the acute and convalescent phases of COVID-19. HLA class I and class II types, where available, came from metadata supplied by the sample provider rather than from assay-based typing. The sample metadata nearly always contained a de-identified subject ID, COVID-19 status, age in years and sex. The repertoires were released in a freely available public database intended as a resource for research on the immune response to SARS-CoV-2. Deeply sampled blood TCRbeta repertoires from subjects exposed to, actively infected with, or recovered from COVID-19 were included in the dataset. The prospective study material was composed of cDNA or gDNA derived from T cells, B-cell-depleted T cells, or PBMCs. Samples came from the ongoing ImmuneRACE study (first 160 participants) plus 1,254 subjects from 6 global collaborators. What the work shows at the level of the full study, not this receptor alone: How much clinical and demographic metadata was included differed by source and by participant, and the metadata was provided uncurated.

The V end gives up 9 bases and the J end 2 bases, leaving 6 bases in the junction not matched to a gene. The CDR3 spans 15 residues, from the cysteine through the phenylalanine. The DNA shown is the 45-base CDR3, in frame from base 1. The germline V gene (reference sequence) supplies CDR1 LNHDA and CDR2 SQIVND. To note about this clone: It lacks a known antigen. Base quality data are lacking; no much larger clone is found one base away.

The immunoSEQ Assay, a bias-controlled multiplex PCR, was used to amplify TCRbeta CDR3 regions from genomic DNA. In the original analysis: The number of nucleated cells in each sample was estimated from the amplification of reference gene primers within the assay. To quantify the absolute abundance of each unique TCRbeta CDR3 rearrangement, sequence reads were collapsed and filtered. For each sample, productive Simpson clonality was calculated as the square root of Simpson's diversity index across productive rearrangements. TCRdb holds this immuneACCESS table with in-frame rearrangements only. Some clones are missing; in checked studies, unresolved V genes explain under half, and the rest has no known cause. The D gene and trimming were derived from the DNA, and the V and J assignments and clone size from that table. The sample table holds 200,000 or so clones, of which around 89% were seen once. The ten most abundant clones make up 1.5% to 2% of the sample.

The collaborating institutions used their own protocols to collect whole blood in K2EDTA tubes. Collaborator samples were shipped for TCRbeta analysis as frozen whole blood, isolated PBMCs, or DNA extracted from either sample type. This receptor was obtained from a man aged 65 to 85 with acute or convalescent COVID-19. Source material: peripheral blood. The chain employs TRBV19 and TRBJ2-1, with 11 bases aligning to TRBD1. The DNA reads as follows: TGTGCCAGCAAGCCGGGACAGGGGGCCTACAATGAGCAGTTCTTC. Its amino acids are CASKPGQGAYNEQFF.